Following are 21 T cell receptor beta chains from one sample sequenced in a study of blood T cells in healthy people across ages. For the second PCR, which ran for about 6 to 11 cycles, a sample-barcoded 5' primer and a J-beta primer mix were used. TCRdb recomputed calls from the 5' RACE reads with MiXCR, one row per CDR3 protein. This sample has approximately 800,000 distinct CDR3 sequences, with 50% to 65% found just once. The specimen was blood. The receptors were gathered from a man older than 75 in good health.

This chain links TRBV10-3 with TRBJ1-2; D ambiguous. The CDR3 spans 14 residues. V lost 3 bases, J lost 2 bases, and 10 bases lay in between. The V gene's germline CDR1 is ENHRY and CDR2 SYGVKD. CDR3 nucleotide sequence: TGTGCCATCAGTGATTATGTGGAGAACTATGGCTACACCTTC. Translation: CAISDYVENYGYTF.

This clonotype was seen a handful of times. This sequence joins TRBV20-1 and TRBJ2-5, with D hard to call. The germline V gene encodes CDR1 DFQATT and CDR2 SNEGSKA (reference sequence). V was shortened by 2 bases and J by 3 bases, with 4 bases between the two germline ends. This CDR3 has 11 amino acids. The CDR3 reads CSARPKETQYF. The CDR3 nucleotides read TGCAGTGCTAGACCCAAAGAGACCCAGTACTTC.

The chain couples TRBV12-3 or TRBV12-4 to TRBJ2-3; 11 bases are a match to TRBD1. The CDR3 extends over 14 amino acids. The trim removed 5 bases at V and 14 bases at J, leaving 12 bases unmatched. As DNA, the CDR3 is TGTGCCAGCAGTAAGGGACAGGGGGGTGGATACGCGTATTTT. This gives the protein CASSKGQGGGYAYF.

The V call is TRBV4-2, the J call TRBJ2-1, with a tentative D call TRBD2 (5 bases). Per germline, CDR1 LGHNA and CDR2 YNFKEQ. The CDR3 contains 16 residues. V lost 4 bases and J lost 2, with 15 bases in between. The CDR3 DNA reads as TGTGCCAGCAGCCCCCAGGCCGGGGTCCCCTACAATGAGCAGTTCTTC. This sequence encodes CASSPQAGVPYNEQFF.

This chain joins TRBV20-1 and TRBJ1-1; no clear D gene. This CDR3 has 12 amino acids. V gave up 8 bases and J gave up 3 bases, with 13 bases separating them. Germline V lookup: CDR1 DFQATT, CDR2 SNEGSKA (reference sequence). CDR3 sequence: CSRGRGDTEAFF. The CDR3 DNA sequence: TGCAGTAGAGGACGGGGAGACACTGAAGCTTTCTTT.

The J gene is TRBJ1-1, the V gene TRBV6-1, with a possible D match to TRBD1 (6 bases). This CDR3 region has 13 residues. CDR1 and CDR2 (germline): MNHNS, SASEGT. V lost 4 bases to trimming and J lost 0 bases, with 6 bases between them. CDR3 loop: CASSGTVNTEAFF. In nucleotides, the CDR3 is TGTGCCAGCAGTGGGACAGTGAACACTGAAGCTTTCTTT.

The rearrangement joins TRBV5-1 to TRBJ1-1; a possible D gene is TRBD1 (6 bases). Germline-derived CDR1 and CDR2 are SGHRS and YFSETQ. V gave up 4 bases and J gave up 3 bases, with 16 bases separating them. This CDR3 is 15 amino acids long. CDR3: CASSIGGGWDTEAFF. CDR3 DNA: TGCGCCAGCAGCATTGGGGGCGGCTGGGACACTGAAGCTTTCTTT.

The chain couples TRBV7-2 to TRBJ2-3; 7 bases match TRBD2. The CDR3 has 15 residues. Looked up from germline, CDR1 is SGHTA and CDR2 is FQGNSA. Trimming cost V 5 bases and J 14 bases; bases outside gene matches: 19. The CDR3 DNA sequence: TGTGCCAGCAGCCCCACCGGGACTACCCACAGATACGCGTATTTT. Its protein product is CASSPTGTTHRYAYF. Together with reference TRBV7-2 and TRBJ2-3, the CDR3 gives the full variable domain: GAGVSQSPSNKVTEKGKDVELRCDPISGHTALYWYRQSLGQGLEFLIYFQGNSAPDKSGLPSDRFSAERTGGSVSTLTIQRTQQEDSAVYLCASSPTGTTHRYAYFGPGTRLTVL.

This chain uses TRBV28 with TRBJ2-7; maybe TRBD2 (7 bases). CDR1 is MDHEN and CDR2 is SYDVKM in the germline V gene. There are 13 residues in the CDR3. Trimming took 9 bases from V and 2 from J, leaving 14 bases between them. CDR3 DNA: TGTGCCAGTGGGGGGGGGCAGACCTACGAGCAGTACTTC. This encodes CASGGGQTYEQYF. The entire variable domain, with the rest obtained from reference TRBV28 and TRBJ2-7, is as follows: DVKVTQSSRYLVKRTGEKVFLECVQDMDHENMFWYRQDPGLGLRLIYFSYDVKMKEKGDIPEGYSVSREKKERFSLILESASTNQTSMYLCASGGGQTYEQYFGPGTRLTVT.

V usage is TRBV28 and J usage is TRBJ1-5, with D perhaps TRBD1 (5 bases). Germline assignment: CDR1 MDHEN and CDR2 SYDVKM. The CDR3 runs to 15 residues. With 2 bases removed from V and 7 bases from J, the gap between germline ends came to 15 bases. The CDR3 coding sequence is TGTGCCAGCAGTTTAGTATCACCGGAGGGGCAGCCCCAGCATTTT. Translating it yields CASSLVSPEGQPQHF.

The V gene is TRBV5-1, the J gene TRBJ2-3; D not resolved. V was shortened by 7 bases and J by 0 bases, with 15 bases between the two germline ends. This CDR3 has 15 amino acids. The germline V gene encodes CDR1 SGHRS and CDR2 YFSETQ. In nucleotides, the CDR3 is TGCGCCAGCCTGCTGCAGCCAACTAGCACAGATACGCAGTATTTT. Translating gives CASLLQPTSTDTQYF.

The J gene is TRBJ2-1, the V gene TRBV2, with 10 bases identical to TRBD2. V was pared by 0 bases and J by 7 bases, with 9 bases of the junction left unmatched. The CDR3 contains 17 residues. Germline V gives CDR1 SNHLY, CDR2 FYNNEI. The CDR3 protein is CASSEAWASGRRNEQFF. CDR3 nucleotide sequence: TGTGCCAGCAGTGAAGCTTGGGCTAGCGGGAGACGGAATGAGCAGTTCTTC.

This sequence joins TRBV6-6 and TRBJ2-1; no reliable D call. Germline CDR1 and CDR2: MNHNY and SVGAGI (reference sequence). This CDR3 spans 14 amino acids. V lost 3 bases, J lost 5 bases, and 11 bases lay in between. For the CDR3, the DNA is TGTGCCAGCAGTTATACGCAGGTTAACAATGAGCAGTTCTTC. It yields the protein CASSYTQVNNEQFF.

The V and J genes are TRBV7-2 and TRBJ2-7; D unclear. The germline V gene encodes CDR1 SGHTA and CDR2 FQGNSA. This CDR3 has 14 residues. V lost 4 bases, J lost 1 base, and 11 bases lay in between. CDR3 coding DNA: TGTGCCAGCAGCTGGAGTGACATATCCTACGAGCAGTACTTC. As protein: CASSWSDISYEQYF. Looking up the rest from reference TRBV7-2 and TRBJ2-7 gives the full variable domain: GAGVSQSPSNKVTEKGKDVELRCDPISGHTALYWYRQSLGQGLEFLIYFQGNSAPDKSGLPSDRFSAERTGGSVSTLTIQRTQQEDSAVYLCASSWSDISYEQYFGPGTRLTVT.

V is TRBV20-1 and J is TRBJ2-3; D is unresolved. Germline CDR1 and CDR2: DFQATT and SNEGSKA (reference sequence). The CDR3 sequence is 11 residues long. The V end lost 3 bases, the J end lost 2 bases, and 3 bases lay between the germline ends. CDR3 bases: TGCAGTGCTAGGTTCACAGATACGCAGTATTTT. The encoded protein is CSARFTDTQYF.

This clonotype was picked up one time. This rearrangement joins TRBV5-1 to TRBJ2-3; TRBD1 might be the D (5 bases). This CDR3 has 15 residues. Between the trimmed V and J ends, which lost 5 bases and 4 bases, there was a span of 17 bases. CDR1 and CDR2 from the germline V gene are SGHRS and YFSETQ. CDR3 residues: CASRMLGRNADTQYF. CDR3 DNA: TGCGCCAGCAGGATGTTGGGGCGGAATGCAGATACGCAGTATTTT.

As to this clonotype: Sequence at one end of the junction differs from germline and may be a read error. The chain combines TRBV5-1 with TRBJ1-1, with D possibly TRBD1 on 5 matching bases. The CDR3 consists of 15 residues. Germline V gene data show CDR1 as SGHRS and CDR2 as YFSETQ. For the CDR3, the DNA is TGCGCCAGCAGCTTGTTTACAGGCTCGAACACTAAAGCTTTCTTT. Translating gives CASSLFTGSNTKAFF.

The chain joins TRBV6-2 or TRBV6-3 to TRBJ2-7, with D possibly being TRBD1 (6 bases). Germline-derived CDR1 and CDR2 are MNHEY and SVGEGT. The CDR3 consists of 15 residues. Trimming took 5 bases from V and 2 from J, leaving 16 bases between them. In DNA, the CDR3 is TGTGCCAGCAGTCGCCGACGGGACATGACCTACGAGCAGTACTTC. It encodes CASSRRRDMTYEQYF.

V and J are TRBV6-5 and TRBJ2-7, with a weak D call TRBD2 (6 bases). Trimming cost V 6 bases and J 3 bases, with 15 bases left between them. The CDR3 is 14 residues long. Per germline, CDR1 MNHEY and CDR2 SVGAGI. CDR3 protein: CASSRSGTDYEQYF. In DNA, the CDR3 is TGTGCCAGCAGCCGCTCCGGGACTGACTACGAGCAGTACTTC.

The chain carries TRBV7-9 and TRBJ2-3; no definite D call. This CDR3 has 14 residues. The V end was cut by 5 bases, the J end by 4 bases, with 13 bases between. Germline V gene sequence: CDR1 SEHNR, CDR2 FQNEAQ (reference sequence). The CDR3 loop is CASSILKGPDTQYF. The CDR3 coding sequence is TGTGCCAGCAGCATCCTGAAGGGCCCAGATACGCAGTATTTT.

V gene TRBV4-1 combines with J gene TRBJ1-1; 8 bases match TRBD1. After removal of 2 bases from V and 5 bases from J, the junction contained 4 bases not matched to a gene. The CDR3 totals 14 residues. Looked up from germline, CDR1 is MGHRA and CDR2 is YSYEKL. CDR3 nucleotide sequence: TGCGCCAGCAGCCAACGACAGGGGAAGACTGAAGCTTTCTTT. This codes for CASSQRQGKTEAFF.